These 25 T cell receptor beta chains originate from one sample sequenced in a study of sequential checkpoint blockade in melanoma. TCRdb's table, derived via immunoSEQ multiplex PCR, lists solely in-frame clones and lacks some. This repertoire shows 20,000 or so clones, over 70% found once; its top ten account for 38%. Treatment specified: randomized to nivolumab then ipilimumab (arm A) or the reverse (arm B). The specimen was CD8+ T cells sorted from blood (inferred from file names), collected from a patient given nivolumab and ipilimumab in sequence. Every receptor here comes from a human donor with melanoma.

This clone occurred a few times. This sample also contains other DNA sequences that code for the same CDR3. The chain employs TRBV7-9 and TRBJ2-7; D perhaps matches TRBD2 (6 bases). Germline V gives CDR1 SEHNR, CDR2 FQNEAQ (reference sequence). The CDR3 runs to 12 residues. V lost 4 bases and J lost 4, with 8 bases in between. Here the CDR3 reads CASSSGEYEQYF. The CDR3 DNA is TGTGCCAGCAGCTCGGGGGAGTACGAGCAGTACTTC.

This chain joins TRBV10-2 and TRBJ1-4, with a tentative D call TRBD1 (6 bases). Trimming left V 7 bases short and J 3 bases short, with 12 bases between. This CDR3 contains 14 residues. Germline loops: CDR1 WSHSY, CDR2 SAAADI. This CDR3 is CASKQGEANEKLFF. The CDR3 DNA follows: TGCGCCAGCAAACAGGGTGAAGCTAATGAAAAACTGTTTTTT.

This clone was seen only a few times. This chain links TRBV7-9 with TRBJ2-7; D may be TRBD1 (5 bases). Looked up from germline, CDR1 is SEHNR and CDR2 is FQNEAQ (reference sequence). V lost 4 bases to trimming and J lost 2 bases, with 9 bases between them. This CDR3 contains 13 residues. CDR3 protein: CASSSQVAYEQYF. CDR3 nucleotide sequence: TGTGCCAGCAGCTCACAGGTCGCCTACGAGCAGTACTTC.

The CDR3 loop is CASSKDRGGEKLFF. CDR3 coding DNA: TGTGCCAGCAGTAAGGACAGGGGAGGGGAAAAACTGTTTTTT. V and J are TRBV28 and TRBJ1-4; TRBD1 aligns across 9 bases. CDR3 size: 14 residues. Germline V gene lookup returns CDR1 MDHEN and CDR2 SYDVKM. V dropped 5 bases and J dropped 8; count of bases not matched to a gene: 6.

The rearrangement links TRBV5-1 to TRBJ1-1; D is unclear. The germline CDR1 and CDR2 sequences are SGHRS and YFSETQ. Trimming took 2 bases from V and 4 from J, leaving 9 bases between them. The CDR3 extends over 13 amino acids. CDR3 sequence: CASSFDSSTEAFF. In DNA form, the CDR3 reads TGCGCCAGCAGCTTTGATTCCAGCACTGAAGCTTTCTTT.

The chain recombines TRBV7-9 with TRBJ2-3; 13 bases agree with TRBD2. This CDR3 region has 14 residues. The V segment lost 5 bases and the J segment 9 bases; nucleotides outside the gene matches: 5. The germline gives CDR1 SEHNR, CDR2 FQNEAQ (reference sequence). CDR3 coding DNA: TGTGCCAGCAGCCAGGGACTAGCGGGGCCAACGCAGTATTTT. It specifies CASSQGLAGPTQYF.

The rearrangement uses TRBV7-3 and TRBJ1-3; 7 nucleotides line up with TRBD1. The CDR3 spans 16 residues. Germline loops: CDR1 SGHTA, CDR2 FQGTGA. With V trimmed by 4 bases and J by 0 bases, 6 bases remained unmatched. CDR3 DNA sequence: TGTGCCAGCAGCTCCCACGGGACAGACTCTGGAAACACCATATATTTT. It specifies CASSSHGTDSGNTIYF.

The chain recombines TRBV7-8 with TRBJ2-7; unclear D gene. This CDR3 contains 17 residues. The V gene lost 0 bases and the J gene lost 2 bases, with 17 bases spanning the gap. Germline loops: CDR1 SGHVS, CDR2 FQNEAQ. The CDR3 DNA is TGTGCCAGCAGCTTAGCGCTTCTAAACGGTTTGACCTACGAGCAGTACTTC. Translated: CASSLALLNGLTYEQYF.

The chain carries TRBV12-2 and TRBJ1-2. TRBV12-2 is a known pseudogene. The CDR3 totals 17 residues. CDR3 in DNA: TGTGCAAGTCGCTTAGTCTATCGGCGGGGATTGAACTATGGCTACACCTTC. Protein product: CASRLVYRRGLNYGYTF.

The chain links TRBV7-6 to TRBJ1-5; D not certain. The CDR3 is made up of 13 amino acids. CDR1 SGHVS and CDR2 FNYEAQ come from the germline V gene. V lost 5 bases and J lost 5, with 10 bases in between. DNA of the CDR3: TGTGCCAGCAGCGCTCAAGCCGATCAGCCCCAGCATTTT. Its translation is CASSAQADQPQHF.

In this sample, this clone turned up once. CDR3 in DNA: TGTGCCAGCAGTTGGGACTTAGAAATCACTGAAGCTTTCTTT. It yields the protein CASSWDLEITEAFF. The V call is TRBV6-5, the J call TRBJ1-1; tentative D call: TRBD1 (5 bases). V lost 4 bases and J lost 4, with 13 bases in between. This CDR3 spans 14 amino acids. The germline V gene has CDR1 MNHEY and CDR2 SVGAGI.

The chain has TRBV28 and TRBJ2-7; tentatively, D is TRBD2 (5 bases). The V gene's germline CDR1 is MDHEN and CDR2 SYDVKM. V lost 1 base and J 6 bases, leaving 10 bases between the germline ends. The CDR3 consists of 13 residues. CDR3 nucleotide sequence: TGTGCCAGCAGTTTATTGAGGGTTGCCGAGCAGTACTTC. It codes for CASSLLRVAEQYF.

This clone was seen a handful of times. This chain joins TRBV28 and TRBJ2-7, with TRBD1 identical over 7 bases. This CDR3 has 15 residues. V shed 4 bases, J shed 5 bases, and the junction held 11 bases outside the gene matches. Germline V CDR1 and CDR2: MDHEN, SYDVKM. The CDR3 DNA reads as TGTGCCAGCAGTTCCCGGGGACAGTGGTTCAACGAGCAGTACTTC. The encoded protein is CASSSRGQWFNEQYF.

This chain joins TRBV30 and TRBJ2-7; no clear D gene. CDR1 and CDR2 from the germline V gene are GTSNPN and SVGIG (reference sequence). CDR3 length: 13 amino acids. This chain's CDR3 is CVADIGPSYEQYF. For the CDR3, the DNA is TGTGTCGCAGACATAGGTCCCTCCTACGAGCAGTACTTC.

The chain uses TRBV14 and TRBJ2-7; D gene ambiguous. CDR3 length: 16 amino acids. The V end lost 0 bases, the J end lost 2 bases, and 14 bases lay between the germline ends. From germline, CDR1 is SGHDN and CDR2 FVKESK. The CDR3 DNA sequence: TGTGCCAGCAGCCAAGATGTGGCAGGTTGGGCCTACGAGCAGTACTTC. Encoded protein: CASSQDVAGWAYEQYF.

The genes are TRBV5-4 and TRBJ1-2; 7 bases line up with TRBD1. Germline lookup yields CDR1 SGHNT and CDR2 YYREEE (reference sequence). The CDR3 is 20 residues long. The V and J ends lost 4 bases and 1 base, in that order; junction bases with no gene match: 22. The CDR3 region has the DNA TGTGCCAGCAGCACCGAACCGACAGGGAGTGGCCCTCTAATTAACTATGGCTACACCTTC. It translates to CASSTEPTGSGPLINYGYTF.

The genes are TRBV4-1 and TRBJ2-1; 14 bases align to TRBD2. The V and J ends lost 0 bases and 8 bases, in that order; junction bases with no gene match: 0. From germline, CDR1 is MGHRA and CDR2 YSYEKL. CDR3 length equals 15 residues. As DNA, the CDR3 is TGCGCCAGCAGCCAAGAGGGACTAGCGGGAGATGAGCAGTTCTTC. This sequence encodes CASSQEGLAGDEQFF.

This chain links TRBV28 with TRBJ2-7; tentative D call: TRBD2 (6 bases). The CDR3 is 13 residues long. V was clipped by 3 bases and J by 4 bases, with 10 bases between them. Germline-derived CDR1 and CDR2 are MDHEN and SYDVKM. The CDR3 region has the DNA TGTGCCAGCAGTTTGAGCCTAGCGTACGAGCAGTACTTC. This translates into CASSLSLAYEQYF.

The chain uses TRBV29-1 and TRBJ1-2; D is ambiguous. Germline CDR1 reads SQVTM; CDR2 reads ANQGSEA. The CDR3 sequence is 12 residues long. V lost 4 bases, J lost 8 bases, and 14 bases lay in between. CDR3 DNA sequence: TGCAGCGTTGCGGAGGGTCTCTCCGGCTACACCTTC. Its translation is CSVAEGLSGYTF.

This chain uses TRBV29-1 with TRBJ2-7; 8 nucleotides align to TRBD1. The CDR3 consists of 13 residues. Losses at the gene ends were 7 bases for V and 3 bases for J; bases not matched to a gene: 8. Germline-derived CDR1 and CDR2 are SQVTM and ANQGSEA. The chain's CDR3 is CSGTGWDDYEQYF. The CDR3 nucleotides are TGCAGCGGGACAGGGTGGGATGACTACGAGCAGTACTTC.

The V gene is TRBV19, the J gene TRBJ2-1, with 10 nucleotides matching TRBD2. The germline CDR1 and CDR2 sequences are LNHDA and SQIVND (reference sequence). This CDR3 has 15 residues. V lost 1 base, J lost 5 bases, and 2 bases stayed unmatched. The CDR3 DNA is TGTGCCAGTAGTATAGGGACTAGCGGACACAATGAGCAGTTCTTC. Its translation: CASSIGTSGHNEQFF.

The chain uses TRBV5-8 and TRBJ2-7, with 9 bases identical to TRBD1. The CDR3 spans 14 residues. The V and J ends lost 2 bases and 3 bases, in that order; junction bases with no gene match: 3. The germline V gene has CDR1 SGHTS and CDR2 YDEGEE. CDR3 in amino acids: CASSFRQGDYEQYF. The CDR3 DNA is TGTGCCAGCAGCTTTAGACAGGGGGACTACGAGCAGTACTTC.

This clone was recorded a few times. The chain recombines TRBV7-8 with TRBJ1-2; possibly TRBD1 for D (6 bases). V lost 5 bases and J lost 3, with 13 bases in between. The CDR3 loop spans 14 amino acids. Germline V CDR1 and CDR2: SGHVS, FQNEAQ. The chain's CDR3 is CASSVSTGYYGYTF. CDR3 DNA sequence: TGTGCCAGCAGCGTGTCAACAGGGTACTATGGCTACACCTTC.

The V and J genes are TRBV10-3 and TRBJ1-1; D remains ambiguous. Germline V lookup: CDR1 ENHRY, CDR2 SYGVKD. CDR3 length: 13 amino acids. The ends were cut back, 3 bases at V and 5 bases at J, with 10 bases in the middle. Here the CDR3 reads CAISDGGPTEAFF. CDR3 DNA sequence: TGTGCCATCAGTGATGGAGGGCCAACTGAAGCTTTCTTT.

This clone was counted once. This chain joins TRBV28 and TRBJ1-5, with a possible D match to TRBD1 (5 bases). Germline CDR1 and CDR2: MDHEN and SYDVKM. This CDR3 has 15 amino acids. V lost 6 bases to trimming and J lost 0 bases, with 12 bases between them. The CDR3 protein is CASRIRGTSNQPQHF. CDR3 bases: TGTGCCAGCAGGATAAGGGGAACTAGCAATCAGCCCCAGCATTTT.